This T cell receptor beta chain was captured in a study of cytomegalovirus exposure and HLA in healthy donors. Findings and caveats of the study: Analyzed later, association rates of TCRs varied across HLA loci, with DRB1 most and HLA-C fewest. After further analysis at a later stage, 15,000 to 20,000 TCR beta sequences were associated with HLA alleles at 0.05 false discovery rate.

The table lists this clone with a few counts. Its antigen is as yet unknown. The PCR used 60 Vbeta and 13 Jbeta primers. Sequenced by immunoSEQ multiplex PCR; TCRdb stores in-frame clones only, minus some. The sample yields 65,000 to 95,000 clones, 70% to 85% seen once. The donors comprised healthy bone marrow donors. Trimming shortened V by 2 bases and J by 4 bases, and 8 bases separated the two germline ends. CDR3 length equals 13 residues. Germline V gene sequence: CDR1 SGHTA, CDR2 FQGNSA. The sequence derives from a man younger than 40 in good health and CMV-seronegative. The chain employs TRBV7-2 and TRBJ2-5, with D hard to call. The source material was PBMCs. In DNA, the CDR3 is TGTGCCAGCAGCTTAAACAAATTAGAGACCCAGTACTTC. Translating it yields CASSLNKLETQYF.